This T cell receptor (beta chain) was recorded in a study of blood T cell repertoires in COVID-19 (dated by TCRdb to 2020 to 2022). Background on the whole study: Samples from collaborators originated in the United States, Italy and Spain and spanned both the acute and convalescent phases of COVID-19. A de-identified subject ID, COVID-19 status, age in years and sex were almost always included in the sample metadata. Where available, HLA class I and class II types were obtained from metadata supplied by the sample provider rather than from assay-based typing. The repertoires were released in a freely available public database meant as a resource for research on the immune response to SARS-CoV-2. Deeply sampled blood TCRbeta repertoires from subjects exposed to, actively infected with, or recovered from COVID-19 were included in the dataset. Samples came from the ongoing ImmuneRACE study (first 160 participants) plus 1,254 subjects from 6 global collaborators. The material from the prospective study consisted of cDNA or gDNA derived from T cells, B-cell-depleted T cells, or PBMCs.

TCRbeta CDR3 regions were amplified from genomic DNA using the immunoSEQ Assay, a bias-controlled multiplex PCR. The source study handled its data this way. The number of nucleated cells in each sample was estimated by amplification of reference gene primers within the assay. To quantify the absolute abundance of each unique TCRbeta CDR3 rearrangement, sequence reads were collapsed and filtered. Productive Simpson clonality was computed per sample as the square root of Simpson's diversity index over productive rearrangements. Here the immuneACCESS table is served through TCRdb, limited to in-frame sequences with V and J called. Missing clones are a known gap in these copies; in checked studies unresolved V genes cover under half, and the rest lacks a known reason. V, J and clone size are taken as reported in that table, and D and trimming were inferred from the DNA itself. The sample table lists around 94,000 clones, about 80% of them with a count of one. The ten biggest clones cover around 17% of the sample.

As concerns this clone: It has no known antigen specificity. No base qualities exist here, and no much larger clone lies one base off it.

The collaborating institutions used their own protocols to collect whole blood in K2EDTA tubes. For TCRbeta analysis, collaborators shipped samples in one of three forms: frozen whole blood, isolated PBMCs, or DNA extracted from either of those sample types. What the study reported, not specific to this receptor: How much clinical and demographic metadata was included differed by source and by participant, and the metadata was provided uncurated.

What was sequenced was peripheral blood. This TCR came from a human donor in a cohort sampled during active COVID-19.

CDR3 reads: CASSWQGVYEQYF. At the DNA level, the sequence is TGTGCCAGCAGTTGGCAGGGGGTCTACGAGCAGTACTTC. The V gene is TRBV28 and the J gene is TRBJ2-7, with 7 bases aligning to TRBD1. Spanning cysteine to phenylalanine, the CDR3 consists of 13 amino acids. The entry retains the CDR3 DNA only, 39 bases that are in frame from base 1. V has 4 bases trimmed and J has 3 bases trimmed; junction bases matching no gene number 3. From a lookup of the germline V gene, CDR1 and CDR2 are MDHEN and SYDVKM.